This entry lists 18 T cell receptor beta chains sequenced from one sample in a study of control samples from healthy donors and cancer patients. TCRdb's table, derived via immunoSEQ multiplex PCR, lists solely in-frame clones and lacks some. The table records about 44,000 clones, around 75% of them present only once. The sequencing input was formalin-fixed, paraffin-embedded tissue. Every receptor here comes from a male donor with melanoma.

The genes are TRBV3-1 (or the pseudogene TRBV3-2) and TRBJ1-3, with D possibly being TRBD1 (5 bases). The CDR3 sequence is 15 residues long. Trimming cost V 1 base and J 1 base, with 8 bases left between them. The germline V gene encodes CDR1 LGHDT and CDR2 YNNKEL (reference sequence). CDR3 sequence (DNA): TGTGCCAGCAGCCAAGGGAGGGGTTCTGGAAACACCATATATTTT. It yields the protein CASSQGRGSGNTIYF.

The V call is TRBV18, the J call TRBJ2-5, with D perhaps TRBD1 (5 bases). V shed 3 bases and J shed 2 bases, with 10 bases lying between them. Germline values: CDR1 KGHSH, CDR2 LQKENI. CDR3 length: 14 residues. In DNA, the CDR3 is TGTGCCAGCTCACCGTATAACAGGCAAGAGACCCAGTACTTC. Translated, it gives CASSPYNRQETQYF.

The gene calls are TRBV5-1 and TRBJ1-6; D call uncertain. Trimming stripped 0 bases from V and 5 bases from J, with 9 bases between. The CDR3 consists of 15 residues. The V gene's germline CDR1 is SGHRS and CDR2 YFSETQ. The CDR3 DNA is TGCGCCAGCAGCTTGGTGGGGAGGCATAATTCACCCCTCCACTTT. Amino acids: CASSLVGRHNSPLHF.

The chain recombines TRBV19 with TRBJ1-5; TRBD1 matches 11 bases. Trimming at V came to 5 bases and at J to 3 bases, leaving 9 bases not matched to a gene. Germline CDR1 reads LNHDA; CDR2 reads SQIVND (reference sequence). CDR3 length: 17 amino acids. The CDR3 DNA is TGTGCCAGTAGTCCGGACAGGGGGCTGGTGGACAATCAGCCCCAGCATTTT. Its translation is CASSPDRGLVDNQPQHF.

In its sample, this clone ranks as medium-sized. The chain is built from TRBV7-9 and TRBJ2-1; 11 bases are a match to TRBD2. Unmatched junction bases numbered 6, after V lost 1 base and J lost 1 base. The CDR3 totals 18 residues. From germline, CDR1 is SEHNR and CDR2 FQNEAQ (reference sequence). The DNA for the CDR3 is TGTGCCAGCAGCTTAGTTGGGACTAGCGGTATTTCCTACAATGAGCAGTTCTTC. The encoded protein is CASSLVGTSGISYNEQFF.

This clone was seen a handful of times. The chain's CDR3 is CASSLALLGPGEQYF. As DNA, the CDR3 is TGTGCCAGCAGCTTAGCGTTATTAGGGCCGGGCGAGCAGTACTTC. The genes are TRBV7-2 and TRBJ2-7; D is unresolved. The germline V and J ends were trimmed by 0 bases and 6 bases, with 15 bases remaining between them. CDR1 is SGHTA and CDR2 is FQGNSA in the germline V gene. This CDR3 spans 15 amino acids.

The CDR3 here is CASSPSTPTEQFF. CDR3 bases: TGTGCCAGCAGTCCCTCGACGCCGACCGAGCAGTTCTTC. The rearrangement links TRBV6-6 to TRBJ2-1; D not certain. The CDR3 consists of 13 residues. Trimming left V 5 bases short and J 10 bases short, with 15 bases between. Germline CDR1 MNHNY, CDR2 SVGAGI (reference sequence).

The gene calls are TRBV4-2 and TRBJ2-3; the match to TRBD2 covers 8 bases. With 0 bases clipped from V and 2 bases from J, the junction kept 4 bases outside the gene matches. CDR1 and CDR2 (germline): LGHNA, YNFKEQ. CDR3 length: 16 amino acids. The CDR3 bases are TGTGCCAGCAGCCAAGACGGGGGACTAGTCACAGATACGCAGTATTTT. It yields the protein CASSQDGGLVTDTQYF.

The J gene is TRBJ1-6, the V gene TRBV19, with 9 bases aligning to TRBD1. The CDR3 covers 13 residues. Trimming at V came to 6 bases and at J to 10 bases, leaving 4 bases not matched to a gene. Germline V CDR1 and CDR2: LNHDA, SQIVND (reference sequence). This chain's CDR3 is CASSGQGWSPLHF. The CDR3 region has the DNA TGTGCCAGTAGCGGACAGGGGTGGTCACCCCTCCACTTT.

The chain joins TRBV2 to TRBJ1-1; D might be TRBD1 (5 bases). Germline lookup yields CDR1 SNHLY and CDR2 FYNNEI. Trimming took 4 bases from V and 6 from J, leaving 18 bases between them. This CDR3 is 15 amino acids long. Here the CDR3 reads CASSGVARVRSEAFF. CDR3 in DNA: TGTGCCAGCAGTGGGGTGGCCAGGGTAAGGTCTGAAGCTTTCTTT.

The rearrangement uses TRBV2 and TRBJ2-7; D ambiguous. Germline assignment: CDR1 SNHLY and CDR2 FYNNEI. Trimming stripped 7 bases from V and 4 bases from J, with 8 bases between. There are 11 residues in the CDR3. CDR3 loop: CASTTVYEQYF. For the CDR3, the DNA is TGTGCCAGCACCACAGTGTACGAGCAGTACTTC.

This clone was detected only once. The rearrangement joins TRBV3-1 (or the pseudogene TRBV3-2) to TRBJ1-3; tentatively, D is TRBD1 (6 bases). The CDR3 contains 17 residues. CDR1 is LGHDT and CDR2 is YNNKEL in the germline V gene (reference sequence). Trimming removed 8 bases from V and 0 bases from J, with 20 bases in between. The CDR3 reads CASGAFTGARSGNTIYF. The CDR3 coding sequence is TGTGCCAGCGGGGCTTTCACGGGGGCCCGCTCTGGAAACACCATATATTTT.

In DNA form, the CDR3 reads TGTGCCAGCAGCCGAAAGGGAGATGGGGGACTAGCGGTTCGAGGCCTCGGGGACGAGCAGTACTTC. It specifies CASSRKGDGGLAVRGLGDEQYF. This sequence joins TRBV4-2 and TRBJ2-7; 11 bases match TRBD2. Germline V CDR1 and CDR2: LGHNA, YNFKEQ. This CDR3 has 22 residues. V gave up 4 bases and J gave up 5 bases; unmatched junction bases: 28.

At least ten counts were recorded for this clone. The chain has TRBV9 and TRBJ2-3; D is tentatively TRBD1 or TRBD2 (5 bases each). Germline V gives CDR1 SGDLS, CDR2 YYNGEE. Trimming stripped 0 bases from V and 4 bases from J, with 15 bases between. The CDR3 is made up of 16 amino acids. DNA for the CDR3: TGTGCCAGCAGCGTAGAGGCCCAGGGAGCCCCAGATACGCAGTATTTT. This translates into CASSVEAQGAPDTQYF.

V usage is TRBV25-1 and J usage is TRBJ2-2, with D unresolved. The CDR3 covers 14 residues. The germline gives CDR1 MGHDK, CDR2 SYGVNS. Trimming left V 5 bases short and J 10 bases short, with 17 bases between. The CDR3 is CASSPRRSVEELFF. The CDR3 nucleotides read TGTGCCAGCAGTCCTCGGCGAAGCGTGGAGGAGCTGTTTTTT.

The chain links TRBV19 to TRBJ2-2, with D possibly TRBD1 on 6 matching bases. Germline CDR1 LNHDA, CDR2 SQIVND (reference sequence). Trimming took off 5 bases at V and 7 bases at J, with 17 bases between the two ends. The CDR3 covers 15 residues. CDR3 sequence: CASSPIGGFFGELFF. The CDR3 DNA reads as TGTGCCAGTAGTCCAATAGGGGGATTTTTCGGGGAGCTGTTTTTT.

In its sample, this clone was seen a few times. J is TRBJ2-1 and V is TRBV6-6; D possibly matches TRBD1 or TRBD2 (5 bases each). CDR3 length: 15 amino acids. Trimming stripped 5 bases from V and 8 bases from J, with 19 bases between. Germline V gives CDR1 MNHNY, CDR2 SVGAGI (reference sequence). The DNA for the CDR3 is TGTGCCAGCAGTACCACACGGGGACGACGGGATGAGCAGTTCTTC. This translates into CASSTTRGRRDEQFF.

The chain recombines TRBV5-4 with TRBJ1-1; 7 positions match TRBD1. The CDR3 sequence is 12 residues long. Germline V lookup: CDR1 SGHNT, CDR2 YYREEE (reference sequence). Trimming took 4 bases from V and 13 from J; bases not matched to a gene: 10. The CDR3 sequence: CASSPKDRPGFF. The CDR3 DNA follows: TGTGCCAGCAGCCCGAAGGACAGGCCGGGTTTCTTT.